The 24 T cell receptor beta chains reported below all come from one sample, sequenced in a study of control samples from healthy donors and cancer patients (TCRdb year 2020). The library was obtained by the immunoSEQ multiplex PCR assay. This is the immuneACCESS table as TCRdb keeps it, with only in-frame sequences that have V and J called. A part of the clones is gone; compared with another copy, unresolved V genes explain less than half, and the rest is unexplained. This sample gives 110,000 to 150,000 clones in total; roughly 90% of them show up just once. The top ten clonotypes cover over 4.5% of the sample. The specimen was blood. The receptors were sampled from a man aged 25 to 45 in good health.

The rearrangement joins TRBV19 to TRBJ1-6; possibly TRBD1 for D (5 bases). The CDR3 runs to 13 residues. In germline, CDR1 is LNHDA, CDR2 SQIVND (reference sequence). Trimming shortened V by 10 bases and J by 10 bases, and 17 bases separated the two germline ends. The CDR3 here is CATQGTLGSPLHF. CDR3 DNA sequence: TGTGCCACCCAAGGGACCTTGGGGTCACCCCTCCACTTT.

This sequence joins TRBV9 and TRBJ2-2, with 8 bases matching TRBD2. V dropped 4 bases and J dropped 4; count of bases not matched to a gene: 6. Germline V gene sequence: CDR1 SGDLS, CDR2 YYNGEE. This CDR3 is 15 amino acids long. The CDR3 loop is CASSRPGGVTGELFF. The CDR3 DNA sequence: TGTGCCAGCAGCCGACCCGGGGGGGTCACCGGGGAGCTGTTTTTT. The full variable domain, rest sourced from reference TRBV9 and TRBJ2-2, is DSGVTQTPKHLITATGQRVTLRCSPRSGDLSVYWYQQSLDQGLQFLIQYYNGEERAKGNILERFSAQQFPDLHSELNLSSLELGDSALYFCASSRPGGVTGELFFGEGSRLTVL.

The V gene is TRBV29-1, the J gene TRBJ2-1; 8 positions agree with TRBD1. CDR1 and CDR2 (germline): SQVTM, ANQGSEA. The CDR3 loop spans 12 amino acids. The ends lost 6 bases at V and 8 bases at J; junction bases unmatched: 6. CDR3 bases: TGCAGCGTCGGCAGGGGGCTATATGAGCAGTTCTTC. Its protein is CSVGRGLYEQFF.

The gene calls are TRBV7-9 and TRBJ2-7; perhaps TRBD1 as D (6 bases). The CDR3 totals 14 residues. Trimming took off 4 bases at V and 1 base at J, with 11 bases between the two ends. Germline V gene sequence: CDR1 SEHNR, CDR2 FQNEAQ (reference sequence). CDR3: CASSSGTPSYEQYF. The CDR3 region has the DNA TGTGCCAGCAGCTCCGGGACACCATCCTACGAGCAGTACTTC.

This sequence joins TRBV5-8 and TRBJ1-3, with D uncertain. CDR1 is SGHTS and CDR2 is YDEGEE in the germline V gene. This CDR3 is built from 16 residues. V dropped 8 bases and J dropped 3 bases, with 21 bases sitting between them. The CDR3: CARDAGILTFGNTIYF. The CDR3 region has the DNA TGTGCCAGGGACGCCGGGATTCTGACTTTTGGAAACACCATATATTTT.

The rearrangement links TRBV6-6 to TRBJ1-4; perhaps TRBD1 as D (5 bases). V shed 2 bases and J shed 3 bases, with 13 bases lying between them. Per the germline V gene, CDR1 is MNHNY and CDR2 is SVGAGI (reference sequence). The CDR3 runs 16 residues. CDR3 in amino acids: CASSYPYQGPNEKLFF. The CDR3 DNA follows: TGTGCCAGCAGTTACCCGTATCAGGGTCCTAATGAAAAACTGTTTTTT.

V is TRBV19 and J is TRBJ1-5, with a tentative D call TRBD1 (5 bases). The V and J ends lost 4 bases and 7 bases respectively, with 14 bases between them. From germline, CDR1 is LNHDA and CDR2 SQIVND (reference sequence). This CDR3 is 14 amino acids long. CDR3 residues: CASSRSGFNQPQHF. The CDR3 DNA is TGTGCCAGTAGTAGGTCAGGGTTTAACCAGCCCCAGCATTTT.

This chain joins TRBV7-2 and TRBJ2-7, with 7 bases aligning to TRBD1. The germline V gene has CDR1 SGHTA and CDR2 FQGNSA. The CDR3 is 14 amino acids. V trimming: 2 bases; J trimming: 3 bases; junction bases outside the gene matches: 4. The CDR3 is CASSLNRGGYEQYF. CDR3 DNA: TGTGCCAGCAGCTTAAACAGGGGCGGCTACGAGCAGTACTTC. Looking up the rest from reference TRBV7-2 and TRBJ2-7 gives the full variable domain: GAGVSQSPSNKVTEKGKDVELRCDPISGHTALYWYRQSLGQGLEFLIYFQGNSAPDKSGLPSDRFSAERTGGSVSTLTIQRTQQEDSAVYLCASSLNRGGYEQYFGPGTRLTVT.

V usage is TRBV7-9 and J usage is TRBJ2-3, with D perhaps assigned TRBD1 or TRBD2 (5 bases each). V was cut by 7 bases and J by 2 bases, with 10 bases left in between. The CDR3 consists of 13 residues. Germline CDR1 reads SEHNR; CDR2 reads FQNEAQ (reference sequence). The CDR3: CASTFGATDTQYF. Here the CDR3 DNA reads TGTGCCAGCACGTTCGGGGCCACAGATACGCAGTATTTT.

The CDR3 DNA follows: TGTGCCAGCAGTGACCCCCTCTATGGCTACACCTTC. Its translation is CASSDPLYGYTF. The rearrangement joins TRBV2 to TRBJ1-2; D gene ambiguous. The CDR3 loop spans 12 amino acids. Germline V gene sequence: CDR1 SNHLY, CDR2 FYNNEI. V dropped 3 bases and J dropped 4 bases, with 6 bases sitting between them.

This chain uses TRBV24-1 with TRBJ2-1; D may be TRBD2 (5 bases). Trimming stripped 3 bases from V and 7 bases from J, with 12 bases between. The CDR3 contains 14 residues. From germline, CDR1 is KGHDR and CDR2 SFDVKD. CDR3 region: CATSDERRGNEQFF. The CDR3 DNA is TGTGCCACCAGTGATGAACGACGGGGTAATGAGCAGTTCTTC.

This chain joins TRBV7-9 and TRBJ1-1; TRBD1 agrees at 7 bases. Per germline, CDR1 SEHNR and CDR2 FQNEAQ (reference sequence). The CDR3 runs to 17 residues. J gave up 3 bases and V 3 bases, and 13 bases lay outside the gene matches. In DNA form, the CDR3 reads TGTGCCAGCAGCTTCGAAGCGAACAGGGGATATGACACTGAAGCTTTCTTT. It codes for CASSFEANRGYDTEAFF.

The chain combines TRBV29-1 with TRBJ1-2; the match to TRBD1 covers 8 bases. The germline CDR1 and CDR2 sequences are SQVTM and ANQGSEA. This CDR3 spans 12 amino acids. Trimming removed 6 bases from V and 10 bases from J; junction bases left unmatched: 10. In nucleotides, the CDR3 is TGCAGCGTCACAGGGGGTCGTAAGGACTACACCTTC. Translated: CSVTGGRKDYTF.

The J gene is TRBJ1-6, the V gene TRBV27; 10 nucleotides align to TRBD1. This CDR3 has 15 residues. V shed 6 bases and J 9 bases; nucleotides not matched to a gene: 8. Germline V gene lookup returns CDR1 MNHEY and CDR2 SMNVEV (reference sequence). This CDR3 reads CASRGPGQGSSPLHF. Written as DNA, the CDR3 is TGTGCCAGCAGGGGCCCGGGACAGGGGAGTTCACCCCTCCACTTT.

The genes are TRBV30 and TRBJ2-7; possibly TRBD2 for D (6 bases). The CDR3 loop spans 12 amino acids. Germline V CDR1 and CDR2: GTSNPN, SVGIG (reference sequence). Deletions cut 2 bases from V and 7 bases from J, with 12 bases between. The CDR3: CAWSPAGEEQYF. CDR3 DNA sequence: TGTGCCTGGAGTCCAGCGGGTGAAGAGCAGTACTTC.

The chain employs TRBV6-1 and TRBJ1-4; 10 bases map to TRBD1. The V gene end was trimmed by 0 bases and the J gene end by 16 bases; junction bases not matched to a gene: 8. Germline V gene sequence: CDR1 MNHNS, CDR2 SASEGT. The CDR3 is made up of 14 amino acids. The CDR3 DNA sequence: TGTGCCAGCAGTGAAGCGTTGACAGGGGGCAGAAGGTTTTTT. Translated: CASSEALTGGRRFF.

The rearrangement uses TRBV5-8 and TRBJ2-7; the D is unclear. The germline CDR1 and CDR2 sequences are SGHTS and YDEGEE. The CDR3 extends over 11 amino acids. V was cut by 2 bases and J by 2 bases, with 2 bases left in between. CDR3 sequence: CASSLPYEQYF. The DNA of the CDR3 is TGTGCCAGCAGCTTACCCTACGAGCAGTACTTC. Variable domain in full (rest from reference TRBV5-8 and TRBJ2-7): EAGVTQSPTHLIKTRGQQATLRCSPISGHTSVYWYQQALGLGLQFLLWYDEGEERNRGNFPPRFSGRQFPNYSSELNVNALELEDSALYLCASSLPYEQYFGPGTRLTVT.

The J gene is TRBJ2-5, the V gene TRBV10-3; TRBD1 aligns across 7 bases. J was trimmed by 0 bases and V by 3 bases; bases with no gene match: 10. The CDR3 extends over 17 amino acids. Germline CDR1 is ENHRY and CDR2 is SYGVKD. The CDR3 is CAISDRSGGHNQETQYF. As DNA, the CDR3 is TGTGCCATCAGTGATCGGTCAGGGGGTCATAACCAAGAGACCCAGTACTTC.

This chain joins TRBV5-8 and TRBJ2-5, with 7 bases matching TRBD2. With 8 bases clipped from V and 2 bases from J, the junction kept 9 bases outside the gene matches. The CDR3 is made up of 14 amino acids. Germline V lookup: CDR1 SGHTS, CDR2 YDEGEE. The chain's CDR3 is CASRVREGQETQYF. DNA of the CDR3: TGTGCCAGTAGGGTCAGGGAGGGGCAAGAGACCCAGTACTTC.

This chain uses TRBV5-6 with TRBJ2-1; TRBD2 matches 9 bases. Germline values: CDR1 SGHDT, CDR2 YYEEEE. CDR3 length: 16 amino acids. J gave up 4 bases and V 1 base, and 6 bases lay outside the gene matches. CDR3 loop: CASSLRVLAGYNEQFF. The CDR3 DNA reads TGTGCCAGCAGCTTGCGTGTGCTAGCGGGATACAATGAGCAGTTCTTC.

A word on this clone: Its ends do not fully match the called genes, so a read error is possible. The chain uses TRBV25-1 and TRBJ1-5; possible D gene TRBD1, 5 bases. Looked up from germline, CDR1 is MGHDK and CDR2 is SYGVNS. This CDR3 comprises 16 residues. The CDR3 coding sequence is TGTGCCAGCAGTGAAGTCAGGGCACGGGCCAATCGGCCCCAGCATTTT. Amino acid sequence: CASSEVRARANRPQHF.

This clone was counted once. The chain recombines TRBV19 with TRBJ2-3; D ambiguous. The germline V and J ends were trimmed by 9 bases and 0 bases, with 10 bases remaining between them. The germline CDR1 and CDR2 sequences are LNHDA and SQIVND (reference sequence). The CDR3 spans 13 residues. This CDR3 is CASTEPSTDTQYF. In DNA form, the CDR3 reads TGTGCCAGCACCGAGCCTAGCACAGATACGCAGTATTTT.

The chain links TRBV7-2 to TRBJ2-3; 9 bases are shared with TRBD2. The CDR3 consists of 15 residues. The V gene end was trimmed by 4 bases and the J gene end by 1 base; junction bases not matched to a gene: 3. Looked up from germline, CDR1 is SGHTA and CDR2 is FQGNSA. CDR3 protein: CASSSRTSGTDTQYF. The DNA for the CDR3 is TGTGCCAGCAGCTCTCGGACTAGCGGCACAGATACGCAGTATTTT.

The chain has TRBV5-1 and TRBJ1-1, with D possibly TRBD1 on 5 matching bases. The V gene lost 0 bases and the J gene lost 7 bases, with 13 bases spanning the gap. CDR3 size: 14 residues. Germline-derived CDR1 and CDR2 are SGHRS and YFSETQ. The CDR3 region has the DNA TGCGCCAGCAGCTTGGTGGGCAGGGAATATGAAGCTTTCTTT. It is translated as CASSLVGREYEAFF. Based on the CDR3 plus reference TRBV5-1 and TRBJ1-1, the full variable domain is KAGVTQTPRYLIKTRGQQVTLSCSPISGHRSVSWYQQTPGQGLQFLFEYFSETQRNKGNFPGRFSGRQFSNSRSEMNVSTLELGDSALYLCASSLVGREYEAFFGQGTRLTVV.